This T cell receptor (beta chain) was captured by sequencing in a study of T-cell memory formation after mild COVID-19. General study results and limits: Clones contracting across day 15 to 85 had a balanced CD4/CD8 profile; later expanding clones leaned CD4+. Nothing showed for sure that second-wave clones peaking on day 37 were SARS-CoV-2 specific.

This clonotype was seen repeatedly, ten times or more. No antigen is known for it. TCRdb re-called the 5' RACE reads with MiXCR, one entry per CDR3 protein. The table shows 450,000 to 650,000 distinct CDR3 sequences, with roughly 20% occurring only once. The ends were cut back, 6 bases at V and 4 bases at J, with 9 bases in the middle. Looked up from germline, CDR1 is SQVTM and CDR2 is ANQGSEA. The CDR3 length is 12 residues. The chain is built from TRBV29-1 and TRBJ2-2; the D gene is possibly TRBD2 (5 bases). The clonotype was recovered from an adult woman who had mild COVID-19 (a few samples of this study predate the infection). Cell type and time point are not known. Sequencing input: PBMCs or a T cell subset sorted from them (not recorded which). This chain's CDR3 is CSVRETTGELFF. The CDR3 coding sequence is TGCAGCGTGAGGGAGACCACCGGGGAGCTGTTTTTT.